These 25 T cell receptor beta chains were sequenced from one sample in a study of blood T cell repertoires in COVID-19. Sequenced by immunoSEQ multiplex PCR; TCRdb stores in-frame clones only, minus some. The table has approximately 410,000 clones, 86% seen once. The sample taken for sequencing was peripheral blood. These receptors came from a woman younger than 45 with active or convalescent COVID-19.

The chain employs TRBV19 and TRBJ1-2, with D possibly matching TRBD1 (6 bases). Germline V gene sequence: CDR1 LNHDA, CDR2 SQIVND (reference sequence). The CDR3 is made up of 15 amino acids. The germline V and J ends were trimmed by 6 bases and 7 bases, with 21 bases remaining between them. CDR3 protein: CASRVAGARLSGYTF. Here the CDR3 DNA reads TGTGCCAGTAGGGTCGCGGGGGCGCGTTTGTCTGGCTACACCTTC.

J is TRBJ2-1 and V is TRBV2; TRBD2 matches at 14 bases. The CDR3 spans 16 residues. The V segment lost 4 bases and the J segment 6 bases; nucleotides outside the gene matches: 5. The germline CDR1 and CDR2 sequences are SNHLY and FYNNEI. The CDR3: CASSGATSGGANEQFF. DNA for the CDR3: TGTGCCAGCAGTGGTGCGACTAGCGGGGGGGCCAATGAGCAGTTCTTC. Together with reference TRBV2 and TRBJ2-1, the CDR3 gives the full variable domain: EPEVTQTPSHQVTQMGQEVILRCVPISNHLYFYWYRQILGQKVEFLVSFYNNEISEKSEIFDDQFSVERPDGSNFTLKIRSTKLEDSAMYFCASSGATSGGANEQFFGPGTRLTVL.

The V gene is TRBV2, the J gene TRBJ2-1; TRBD2 aligns across 11 bases. The germline CDR1 and CDR2 sequences are SNHLY and FYNNEI. This CDR3 has 16 residues. V lost 4 bases and J lost 7; bases outside the gene matches: 9. CDR3 region: CASSGSGGAGLNEQFF. CDR3 DNA: TGTGCCAGCAGTGGTAGCGGGGGGGCCGGTTTAAATGAGCAGTTCTTC.

The table lists this clone with a count of one. This sequence joins TRBV30 and TRBJ2-1, with TRBD2 matching over 11 bases. V dropped 4 bases and J dropped 9; count of bases not matched to a gene: 8. Germline V CDR1 and CDR2: GTSNPN, SVGIG (reference sequence). CDR3 size: 14 residues. CDR3 region: CAWISGRVPGEQFF. The DNA of the CDR3 is TGTGCCTGGATTAGCGGGAGGGTCCCCGGTGAGCAGTTCTTC.

This chain uses TRBV5-5 with TRBJ2-7, with no clear D. The CDR3 has 13 amino acids. Trimming shortened V by 4 bases and J by 0 bases, and 8 bases separated the two germline ends. Germline lookup yields CDR1 SGHKS and CDR2 YYEKEE (reference sequence). The CDR3 region has the DNA TGTGCCAGCAGCGATTCTAACTCCTACGAGCAGTACTTC. Residues: CASSDSNSYEQYF.

The DNA of the CDR3 is TGCGCCAGCAGCCACAACACCGGGACAGCAGATGGCTACACCTTC. Translation gives CASSHNTGTADGYTF. The chain links TRBV4-1 to TRBJ1-2; TRBD1 agrees at 7 bases. The trim removed 3 bases at V and 6 bases at J, leaving 10 bases unmatched. The CDR3 has 15 residues. The V gene's germline CDR1 is MGHRA and CDR2 YSYEKL.

The chain uses TRBV3-1 (or the pseudogene TRBV3-2) and TRBJ1-1; 8 bases align to TRBD1. This CDR3 comprises 16 residues. Looked up from germline, CDR1 is LGHDT and CDR2 is YNNKEL (reference sequence). The J segment lost 3 bases and the V segment lost 0 bases, leaving 6 bases of the junction unmatched. DNA for the CDR3: TGTGCCAGCAGCCAAGATCTCACAGGGGGGGACACTGAAGCTTTCTTT. Translating it yields CASSQDLTGGDTEAFF.

The J gene is TRBJ2-7, the V gene TRBV5-1; D perhaps matches TRBD2 (5 bases). Germline V gene sequence: CDR1 SGHRS, CDR2 YFSETQ. V lost 5 bases to trimming and J lost 6 bases, with 18 bases between them. The CDR3 is made up of 14 amino acids. The CDR3 coding sequence is TGCGCCAGCAGACACCGGGATGAGGAAGGCGAGCAGTACTTC. Protein product: CASRHRDEEGEQYF. Full variable domain (remainder filled in from reference TRBV5-1 and TRBJ2-7): KAGVTQTPRYLIKTRGQQVTLSCSPISGHRSVSWYQQTPGQGLQFLFEYFSETQRNKGNFPGRFSGRQFSNSRSEMNVSTLELGDSALYLCASRHRDEEGEQYFGPGTRLTVT.

This clone turned up a few times. V and J are TRBV6-5 and TRBJ2-7, with D possibly being TRBD1 (6 bases). CDR3 length equals 13 residues. The V gene lost 8 bases and the J gene lost 0 bases, with 11 bases spanning the gap. Germline CDR1 and CDR2: MNHEY and SVGAGI. The CDR3 sequence is CASHHRDSYEQYF. The CDR3 region has the DNA TGTGCCAGCCATCACAGGGACTCCTACGAGCAGTACTTC.

This clone was observed a single time. This chain uses TRBV5-1 with TRBJ2-3; 9 positions match TRBD2. V gave up 1 base and J gave up 4 bases; unmatched junction bases: 10. The CDR3 is 17 amino acids. Germline CDR1 and CDR2: SGHRS and YFSETQ. The CDR3 sequence: CASSLSRGLASSDTQYF. CDR3 bases: TGCGCCAGCAGCTTGTCTCGGGGACTAGCCTCATCAGATACGCAGTATTTT. Full variable domain (outside the CDR3, taken from reference TRBV5-1 and TRBJ2-3): KAGVTQTPRYLIKTRGQQVTLSCSPISGHRSVSWYQQTPGQGLQFLFEYFSETQRNKGNFPGRFSGRQFSNSRSEMNVSTLELGDSALYLCASSLSRGLASSDTQYFGPGTRLTVL.

The V and J genes are TRBV27 and TRBJ1-4, with TRBD1 as a possible D gene (5 bases). Germline V gene data show CDR1 as MNHEY and CDR2 as SMNVEV (reference sequence). The germline V and J ends were trimmed by 6 bases and 0 bases, with 14 bases remaining between them. CDR3 length equals 16 residues. The CDR3 protein is CASRTDRVATNEKLFF. CDR3 sequence (DNA): TGTGCCAGCAGGACCGACAGAGTTGCAACTAATGAAAAACTGTTTTTT.

The V gene is TRBV6-6, the J gene TRBJ2-1; 12 nucleotides line up with TRBD2. Germline CDR1 is MNHNY and CDR2 is SVGAGI (reference sequence). Losses at the gene ends were 10 bases for V and 6 bases for J; bases not matched to a gene: 7. This CDR3 has 14 residues. CDR3 residues: CATTPTSGGNEQFF. CDR3 DNA sequence: TGTGCCACCACCCCGACTAGCGGGGGCAATGAGCAGTTCTTC.

The gene calls are TRBV7-8 and TRBJ1-2; D is undetermined. The CDR3 spans 14 residues. Germline V gene lookup returns CDR1 SGHVS and CDR2 FQNEAQ. V shed 5 bases and J shed 4 bases, with 14 bases lying between them. The CDR3 spells CASSPFASSYGYTF. In nucleotides, the CDR3 is TGTGCCAGCAGCCCCTTTGCCTCGAGCTATGGCTACACCTTC.

The chain uses TRBV19 and TRBJ1-2; 9 bases map to TRBD1. This CDR3 spans 15 amino acids. The V segment lost 4 bases and the J segment 6 bases; nucleotides outside the gene matches: 9. Germline-derived CDR1 and CDR2 are LNHDA and SQIVND (reference sequence). The CDR3: CASSKTPGQGHGYTF. CDR3 bases: TGTGCCAGTAGTAAAACTCCGGGACAGGGTCATGGCTACACCTTC. The full variable domain, its missing parts supplied by reference TRBV19 and TRBJ1-2, is DGGITQSPKYLFRKEGQNVTLSCEQNLNHDAMYWYRQDPGQGLRLIYYSQIVNDFQKGDIAEGYSVSREKKESFPLTVTSAQKNPTAFYLCASSKTPGQGHGYTFGSGTRLTVV.

This chain links TRBV9 with TRBJ1-1; 7 bases fit TRBD1. The V gene's germline CDR1 is SGDLS and CDR2 YYNGEE. The J segment lost 5 bases and the V segment lost 3 bases, leaving 7 bases of the junction unmatched. This CDR3 has 14 residues. The CDR3 coding sequence is TGTGCCAGCAGCGCACACAGGGGTTTGACTGAAGCTTTCTTT. Its protein is CASSAHRGLTEAFF.

CDR3 region: CASSINLEGSYNSPLHF. DNA of the CDR3: TGTGCCAGTAGTATAAACCTAGAAGGCTCCTATAATTCACCCCTCCACTTT. The chain combines TRBV19 with TRBJ1-6; D gene ambiguous. Germline V gene sequence: CDR1 LNHDA, CDR2 SQIVND (reference sequence). This CDR3 region has 17 residues. V dropped 2 bases and J dropped 0 bases, with 11 bases sitting between them.

The chain uses TRBV5-6 and TRBJ2-5; D is ambiguous. Trimming pared 5 bases from V and 4 bases from J, leaving 15 bases between. The CDR3 runs 14 residues. The germline CDR1 and CDR2 sequences are SGHDT and YYEEEE. The CDR3 nucleotides read TGTGCCAGCAGAAATTTTAACCCCGGAGAGACCCAGTACTTC. Its translation is CASRNFNPGETQYF.

The gene calls are TRBV5-4 and TRBJ2-5; 13 positions agree with TRBD2. CDR3 length equals 17 residues. Per germline, CDR1 SGHNT and CDR2 YYREEE (reference sequence). Trimming cost V 4 bases and J 1 base; bases outside gene matches: 7. CDR3 residues: CASSGTSGNPPQETQYF. The CDR3 DNA reads as TGTGCCAGCAGCGGGACTAGCGGGAACCCGCCCCAAGAGACCCAGTACTTC.

This clone occurred once. This chain uses TRBV11-2 with TRBJ2-1; D may be TRBD1 (5 bases). The germline V gene has CDR1 SGHAT and CDR2 FQNNGV. CDR3 length: 16 residues. V dropped 3 bases and J dropped 2 bases, with 14 bases sitting between them. CDR3 residues: CASSFLSRAPYNEQFF. CDR3 DNA sequence: TGTGCCAGCAGCTTTCTCTCCAGGGCCCCCTACAATGAGCAGTTCTTC.

This clone was detected a few times. The chain has TRBV3-1 (or the pseudogene TRBV3-2) and TRBJ2-1; 8 bases agree with TRBD2. This CDR3 comprises 17 residues. The germline gives CDR1 LGHDT, CDR2 YNNKEL (reference sequence). J gave up 8 bases and V 2 bases, and 14 bases lay outside the gene matches. The CDR3: CASSQRLAGLQRDEQFF. For the CDR3, the DNA is TGTGCCAGCAGCCAACGTCTAGCGGGCTTACAACGGGATGAGCAGTTCTTC.

The chain has TRBV27 and TRBJ1-2; maybe TRBD1 (6 bases). The CDR3 length is 13 residues. V was pared by 6 bases and J by 7 bases, with 15 bases between. Germline V gives CDR1 MNHEY, CDR2 SMNVEV (reference sequence). CDR3 residues: CASSPRGSGGYTF. CDR3 nucleotides: TGTGCCAGCAGCCCCAGGGGTTCAGGTGGCTACACCTTC.

The chain is built from TRBV6-5 and TRBJ1-3, with TRBD1 matching 7 bases. V trimming: 6 bases; J trimming: 0 bases; junction bases outside the gene matches: 5. The CDR3 contains 15 residues. Germline V gene sequence: CDR1 MNHEY, CDR2 SVGAGI. The CDR3 DNA follows: TGTGCCAGCAGCCGCACAGGGGTCTCTGGAAACACCATATATTTT. Its translation is CASSRTGVSGNTIYF.

The chain employs TRBV6-1 and TRBJ1-5; maybe TRBD1 (6 bases). Per germline, CDR1 MNHNS and CDR2 SASEGT. This CDR3 is built from 16 residues. The ends were cut back, 4 bases at V and 0 bases at J, with 13 bases in the middle. The CDR3 reads CASSVTGLYSNQPQHF. The CDR3 DNA sequence: TGTGCCAGCAGTGTTACAGGGCTCTATAGCAATCAGCCCCAGCATTTT.

This sequence joins TRBV27 and TRBJ2-3; TRBD2 agrees at 10 bases. Per the germline V gene, CDR1 is MNHEY and CDR2 is SMNVEV (reference sequence). CDR3 length: 18 amino acids. The V and J ends lost 4 bases and 4 bases, in that order; junction bases with no gene match: 14. Here the CDR3 DNA reads TGTGCCAGCAGTTCCCTCACTAGCGGGGCTAAGGGGGCAGATACGCAGTATTTT. This codes for CASSSLTSGAKGADTQYF.

The chain couples TRBV5-1 to TRBJ2-7; 12 bases match TRBD2. J lost 0 bases, V lost 0 bases, and 4 bases had no gene match. The CDR3 spans 17 residues. Per germline, CDR1 SGHRS and CDR2 YFSETQ. In nucleotides, the CDR3 is TGCGCCAGCAGCTTGGCGGCTAGCGGGGGGGCCTCCTACGAGCAGTACTTC. It encodes CASSLAASGGASYEQYF.